Listed here is a single T cell receptor (beta chain). Its cognate antigen is unknown. This sample was included in a study of cytomegalovirus exposure and HLA in healthy donors. Study-wide results and caveats: As confirmed in vitro, a few CMV-associated chains were specific for CMV antigens.

The repertoire was sequenced with immunoSEQ multiplex PCR; TCRdb's copy has only in-frame clones and lacks some. Of about 130,000 clones listed, 85% to 90% were seen once; the top ten hold about 1.4%. Germline values: CDR1 KGHSH, CDR2 LQKENI. V gave up 2 bases and J gave up 8 bases; unmatched junction bases: 3. This CDR3 region has 14 residues. The sample taken for sequencing was PBMCs. The sequence was obtained from a man younger than 40 in good health and CMV-seronegative. The genes are TRBV18 and TRBJ2-1, with 10 bases fitting TRBD2. The CDR3 coding sequence is TGTGCCAGCTCACCAGCTAGCGGGAGTGATGAGCAGTTCTTC. As protein: CASSPASGSDEQFF.